Detailed here is one T cell receptor (beta chain). This sample was taken from a study of cytomegalovirus exposure and HLA in healthy donors. The germline V gene has CDR1 MGHDK and CDR2 SYGVNS. This CDR3 has 15 amino acids. With 60 Vbeta and 13 Jbeta primers, the PCR was carried out. Method: immunoSEQ multiplex PCR; TCRdb's copy keeps in-frame clones and lacks some. The sample lists more than 95,000 clones; more than 65% were seen once. V is TRBV25-1 and J is TRBJ2-7; 9 bases align to TRBD1. Judging by the DNA end, TRBJ2-1 fits better; the J call may be wrong. The sequence was obtained from a man aged 25-45 years in good health and CMV-seronegative. The sequenced sample was PBMCs. The CDR3 reads CASSEPRTGDNEQFF. The CDR3 DNA reads TGTGCCAGCAGTGAACCCCGGACAGGGGACAATGAGCAGTTCTTC.